These T cell receptor beta chains were read from a single sample in a study of T cells in Graves' hyperthyroidism and ophthalmopathy. TCRdb reprocessed the multiplex PCR reads via MiXCR and lists one record per CDR3 protein. This sample has some 300,000 distinct CDR3 sequences; roughly 15% occur once, and the top ten carry 7.8%. The sample consisted of blood. These receptors were taken from a woman aged 30 to 39 with Graves' hyperthyroidism that later progressed to Graves' ophthalmopathy. The CDR3 runs from the conserved cysteine through the conserved F or W. The D gene is left open where the match is weak. A clone size is listed for some rows: how often the clone was seen (once, few, many), or a class if it is expanded.

V gene	D gene	J gene	CDR3 length	clone size	CDR3 protein	CDR3 DNA
TRBV7-8	-	TRBJ2-7	15	-	CASSGTGLGDYEQYF	TGTGCCAGCAGCGGTACGGGACTTGGCGATTACGAGCAGTACTTC
TRBV5-1	TRBD1	TRBJ1-2	15	many	CASSPTKGQGDGYTF	TGCGCCAGCAGCCCAACCAAAGGACAGGGTGACGGCTACACCTTC
TRBV12-3/TRBV12-4	-	TRBJ2-1	12	many	CASSLFKDEQFF	TGTGCCAGCAGTTTATTTAAAGATGAGCAGTTCTTC
TRBV6-1	-	TRBJ2-5	12	many	CASRNWGETQYF	TGTGCCAGCAGGAACTGGGGAGAGACCCAGTACTTC
TRBV12-3/TRBV12-4	-	TRBJ1-4	14	many	CASSSYATNEKLFF	TGTGCCAGCAGTTCATATGCAACTAATGAAAAACTGTTTTTT
TRBV4-2	TRBD2	TRBJ2-7	15	-	CASSQTIAGAYEQYF	TGTGCCAGCAGCCAAACTATAGCGGGAGCCTACGAGCAGTACTTC
TRBV28	-	TRBJ2-1	15	many	CASSTEGRLTYEQFF	TGTGCCAGCAGCACAGAGGGGAGACTTACGTATGAGCAGTTCTTC
TRBV5-8	TRBD1	TRBJ1-1	13	-	CASSRDRNSEAFF	TGTGCCAGCAGCCGGGACAGGAATTCTGAAGCTTTCTTT
TRBV2	-	TRBJ2-1	12	many	CASSGYRNEQFF	TGTGCCAGCAGTGGCTACAGGAATGAGCAGTTCTTC
TRBV28	-	TRBJ1-5	15	many	CASSSGQFNNQPQHF	TGTGCCAGCAGTTCCGGACAGTTCAACAATCAGCCCCAGCATTTT
TRBV11-2	-	TRBJ2-3	13	many	CARSYQQADTQYF	TGTGCCAGATCGTACCAGCAAGCAGATACGCAGTATTTT
TRBV20-1	-	TRBJ2-1	15	many	CSASGVNAERNEQFF	TGCAGTGCTAGTGGCGTAAACGCGGAACGCAATGAGCAGTTCTTC